The 25 T cell receptor beta chains reported below all come from one sample, sequenced in a study of monozygotic twins with inflammatory bowel disease. TCRdb re-called the 5' RACE reads; one entry per CDR3 protein, DNA not given. Its listing shows 150,000 or so distinct CDR3 sequences. The sequencing input was blood. These receptors all come from a human donor with ulcerative colitis or Crohn's disease, or a healthy co-twin of an affected twin (not recorded which).

CDR3 region: CSVERQGNTEAFF. This chain connects TRBV29-1 to TRBJ1-1; the TCRdb call, TRBD1, lacks DNA for checking. The germline CDR1 and CDR2 sequences are SQVTM and ANQGSEA. The CDR3 has 13 residues.

The V gene is TRBV4-2, the J gene TRBJ2-2. The CDR3 totals 16 residues. CDR1 is LGHNA, CDR2 YNFKEQ, per germline. CDR3 sequence reads: CASSPVEILTTGELFF.

Here the CDR3 reads CASTSQDWENEQFF. V gene TRBV9 combines with J gene TRBJ2-1; with no DNA, the TCRdb D assignment of TRBD1 cannot be verified. This CDR3 region has 14 residues. CDR1 is SGDLS, CDR2 YYNGEE, per germline.

This chain links TRBV5-1 with TRBJ2-4; the TCRdb D gene call, TRBD1, has no DNA to confirm it. Germline V gene lookup returns CDR1 SGHRS and CDR2 YFSETQ. This CDR3 has 16 amino acids. The CDR3 sequence is CASSQWGGQAKNIQYF.

The chain combines TRBV28 with TRBJ2-4; TCRdb's D call of TRBD1 is untestable without DNA. Germline-derived CDR1 and CDR2 are MDHEN and SYDVKM. The CDR3 has 16 residues. CDR3: CASSSTGQGGKNIQYF. The full variable domain, rest sourced from reference TRBV28 and TRBJ2-4, is DVKVTQSSRYLVKRTGEKVFLECVQDMDHENMFWYRQDPGLGLRLIYFSYDVKMKEKGDIPEGYSVSREKKERFSLILESASTNQTSMYLCASSSTGQGGKNIQYFGAGTRLSVL.

The chain uses TRBV28 and TRBJ1-1. In germline, CDR1 is MDHEN, CDR2 SYDVKM. The CDR3 sequence is 18 residues long. The CDR3 spells CASSFIARGAGMNTEAFF.

The rearrangement uses TRBV27 and TRBJ1-4; with no DNA, the TCRdb D assignment of TRBD1 cannot be verified. CDR1 and CDR2 (germline): MNHEY, SMNVEV (reference sequence). CDR3 size: 15 residues. The CDR3 spells CASSRTVSFNEKLFF. The complete variable domain, with remaining parts taken from reference TRBV27 and TRBJ1-4, reads EAQVTQNPRYLITVTGKKLTVTCSQNMNHEYMSWYRQDPGLGLRQIYYSMNVEVTDKGDVPEGYKVSRKEKRNFPLILESPSPNQTSLYFCASSRTVSFNEKLFFGSGTQLSVL.

The rearrangement uses TRBV4-1 and TRBJ1-5. The germline CDR1 and CDR2 sequences are MGHRA and YSYEKL. The CDR3 is 14 amino acids. The CDR3: CASSQVLSNQPQHF.

This sequence joins TRBV11-2 and TRBJ2-1. Germline CDR1 and CDR2: SGHAT and FQNNGV. The CDR3 consists of 13 residues. The CDR3 protein is CASSFRAYNEQFF.

The chain carries TRBV7-3 and TRBJ2-1; the TRBD1 assignment by TCRdb is unverifiable without DNA. Germline CDR1 is SGHTA and CDR2 is FQGTGA. The CDR3 spans 18 residues. The CDR3 protein is CASSSTRRGSSSYNEQFF.

The chain couples TRBV4-2 to TRBJ2-7. The CDR3 is made up of 13 amino acids. Germline V gene lookup returns CDR1 LGHNA and CDR2 YNFKEQ. The CDR3 here is CASSRERAGEQHF.

V gene TRBV20-1 combines with J gene TRBJ2-2; the D call of TRBD1 rests on TCRdb alone, since no DNA is present to check it. Germline V gene sequence: CDR1 DFQATT, CDR2 SNEGSKA (reference sequence). This CDR3 has 18 amino acids. The CDR3 region is CSATGGDRNLKNTGELFF.

The chain is built from TRBV7-9 and TRBJ1-2; with no DNA, the TCRdb D assignment of TRBD1 cannot be verified. The CDR3 contains 14 residues. The germline V gene encodes CDR1 SEHNR and CDR2 FQNEAQ (reference sequence). This chain's CDR3 is CASRLQGLNYGYTF.

The chain carries TRBV7-2 and TRBJ2-4; TCRdb names TRBD1, which stays unverified in the absence of DNA. Germline V lookup: CDR1 SGHTA, CDR2 FQGNSA. The CDR3 contains 13 residues. This CDR3 reads CASSVGGKNIQYF. Full variable domain (missing parts from reference TRBV7-2 and TRBJ2-4): GAGVSQSPSNKVTEKGKDVELRCDPISGHTALYWYRQSLGQGLEFLIYFQGNSAPDKSGLPSDRFSAERTGGSVSTLTIQRTQQEDSAVYLCASSVGGKNIQYFGAGTRLSVL.

The chain links TRBV20-1 to TRBJ2-7; TCRdb lists TRBD2, though no DNA is available to test this call. The CDR3 spans 13 residues. From germline, CDR1 is DFQATT and CDR2 SNEGSKA (reference sequence). The CDR3: CSARMREMPEQYF.

The CDR3 sequence: CASSLGGGGNQPQHF. The chain combines TRBV27 with TRBJ1-5; TCRdb's D call, TRBD1, is unchecked because there is no DNA. The CDR3 is made up of 15 amino acids. Germline V gene lookup returns CDR1 MNHEY and CDR2 SMNVEV (reference sequence).

V gene TRBV7-2 combines with J gene TRBJ1-5; lacking DNA, the TRBD1 call made by TCRdb goes unchecked. The length of the CDR3 is 15 residues. Germline V gene lookup returns CDR1 SGHTA and CDR2 FQGNSA. CDR3 sequence: CASSPQGMGYQPQHF.

V is TRBV9 and J is TRBJ2-3; TCRdb lists TRBD2, though no DNA is available to test this call. Germline V CDR1 and CDR2: SGDLS, YYNGEE. The CDR3 totals 16 residues. This chain's CDR3 is CASSPMGGVGADTQYF. The full variable domain, in which reference TRBV9 and TRBJ2-3 provide the parts outside the CDR3, is DSGVTQTPKHLITATGQRVTLRCSPRSGDLSVYWYQQSLDQGLQFLIQYYNGEERAKGNILERFSAQQFPDLHSELNLSSLELGDSALYFCASSPMGGVGADTQYFGPGTRLTVL.

V usage is TRBV11-2 and J usage is TRBJ2-1; TCRdb's D call, TRBD2, is unchecked because there is no DNA. This CDR3 has 16 residues. Germline V gives CDR1 SGHAT, CDR2 FQNNGV. CDR3 residues: CASSLVAGPRRDEQFF.

This chain uses TRBV28 with TRBJ1-1. CDR3 length: 14 residues. Germline V CDR1 and CDR2: MDHEN, SYDVKM. The chain's CDR3 is CASRAQAFRAEAFF.

The V call is TRBV20-1, the J call TRBJ1-5; without DNA, the TCRdb call of TRBD1 cannot be checked. From germline, CDR1 is DFQATT and CDR2 SNEGSKA (reference sequence). The length of the CDR3 is 14 residues. CDR3 residues: CSARRDRSSQPQHF.

This sequence joins TRBV7-3 and TRBJ2-7; there is no DNA to check the TCRdb D call of TRBD1. This CDR3 comprises 13 residues. Germline V lookup: CDR1 SGHTA, CDR2 FQGTGA. CDR3 region: CASSPRETDEQYF.

The chain links TRBV5-4 to TRBJ2-3. The CDR3 sequence is 18 residues long. Germline CDR1 SGHNT, CDR2 YYREEE (reference sequence). CDR3 sequence reads: CASSPRQSIVLGTDTQYF.

The rearrangement joins TRBV5-1 to TRBJ2-1; TCRdb gives TRBD2 as the D gene, but with no DNA this cannot be confirmed. Per the germline V gene, CDR1 is SGHRS and CDR2 is YFSETQ. This CDR3 has 15 amino acids. The CDR3 reads CASSLASGRHNEQFF.

The genes are TRBV28 and TRBJ2-5; TCRdb's D call, TRBD2, is unchecked because there is no DNA. In germline, CDR1 is MDHEN, CDR2 SYDVKM. The CDR3 has 16 residues. The CDR3 loop reads CASSRGTSGSLGTQYF. The variable domain in full, with the rest retrieved from reference TRBV28 and TRBJ2-5, is DVKVTQSSRYLVKRTGEKVFLECVQDMDHENMFWYRQDPGLGLRLIYFSYDVKMKEKGDIPEGYSVSREKKERFSLILESASTNQTSMYLCASSRGTSGSLGTQYFGPGTRLLVL.